This T cell receptor beta chain was captured in a study of Tregs in tolerant kidney transplant recipients. Study-wide findings and caveats: This study did not directly address biological reproducibility.

Unstimulated Tregs (CD4+CD25+CD127-) and CD4+CD25- non-Tregs were sorted from PBMCs. To note about this clone: Antigen unknown.

This table comes from immunoSEQ multiplex PCR, and its TCRdb copy is limited to in-frame clones, with some not included. The top ten clones hold 0.46% of a sample with fewer than 100,000 clones, approximately 93% of them seen once. Germline CDR1 is MRHNA and CDR2 is SNTAGT. The CDR3 covers 14 residues. V lost 3 bases, J lost 5 bases, and 5 bases stayed unmatched. This chain links TRBV6-4 with TRBJ1-1; 8 nucleotides align to TRBD1. The sequences come from CD4+ T cells from blood, collected before the transplant. The receptor was derived from a human donor who received a combined kidney and bone marrow transplant. For the CDR3, the DNA is TGTGCCAGCAGTGAACAGGGGGGGTCGACTGAAGCTTTCTTT. Translating it yields CASSEQGGSTEAFF.